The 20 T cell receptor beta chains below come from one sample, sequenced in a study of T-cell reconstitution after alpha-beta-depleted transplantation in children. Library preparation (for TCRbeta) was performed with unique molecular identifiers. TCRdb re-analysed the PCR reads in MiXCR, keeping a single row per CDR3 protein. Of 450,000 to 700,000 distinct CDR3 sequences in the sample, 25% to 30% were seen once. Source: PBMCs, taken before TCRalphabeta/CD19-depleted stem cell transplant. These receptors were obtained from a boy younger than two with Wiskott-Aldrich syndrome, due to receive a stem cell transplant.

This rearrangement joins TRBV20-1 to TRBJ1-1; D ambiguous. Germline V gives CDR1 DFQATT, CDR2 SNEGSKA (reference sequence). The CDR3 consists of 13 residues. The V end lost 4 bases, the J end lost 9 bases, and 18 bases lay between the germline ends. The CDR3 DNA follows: TGCAGTGCTACGGCGGGGTCAGGCCCTCAAGCTTTCTTT. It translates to CSATAGSGPQAFF.

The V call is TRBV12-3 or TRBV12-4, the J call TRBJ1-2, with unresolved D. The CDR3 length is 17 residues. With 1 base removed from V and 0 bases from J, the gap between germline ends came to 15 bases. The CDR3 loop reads CASSLGSIRGSNYGYTF. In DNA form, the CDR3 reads TGTGCCAGCAGTTTAGGCTCAATCCGGGGTTCTAACTATGGCTACACCTTC.

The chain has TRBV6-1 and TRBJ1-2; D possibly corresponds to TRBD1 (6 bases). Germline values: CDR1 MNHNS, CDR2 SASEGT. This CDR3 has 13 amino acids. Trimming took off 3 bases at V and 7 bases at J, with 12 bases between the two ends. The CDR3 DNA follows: TGTGCCAGCAGTGAGAGGCAGGGGTCTGGCTACACCTTC. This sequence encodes CASSERQGSGYTF.

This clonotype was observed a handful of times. CDR3 bases: TGCGCCAGCAGCCCGACAGGGTTTAGACTAGCGGGAGCAAGAGAGACCCAGTACTTC. Translating it yields CASSPTGFRLAGARETQYF. This chain connects TRBV5-1 to TRBJ2-5; 12 bases match TRBD2. CDR1 SGHRS and CDR2 YFSETQ come from the germline V gene. This CDR3 has 19 amino acids. J gave up 4 bases and V 4 bases, and 17 bases lay outside the gene matches.

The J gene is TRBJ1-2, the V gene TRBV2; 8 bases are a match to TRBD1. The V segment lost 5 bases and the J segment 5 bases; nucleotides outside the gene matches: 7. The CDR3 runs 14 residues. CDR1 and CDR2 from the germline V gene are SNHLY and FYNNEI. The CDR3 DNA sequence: TGTGCCAGCAGTCAGGGGGCGCGGGTATATGGCTACACCTTC. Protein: CASSQGARVYGYTF.

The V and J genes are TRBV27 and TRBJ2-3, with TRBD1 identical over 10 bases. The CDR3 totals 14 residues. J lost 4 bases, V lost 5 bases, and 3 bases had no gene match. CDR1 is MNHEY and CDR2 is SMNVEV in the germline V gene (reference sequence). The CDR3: CASSGDRGPDTQYF. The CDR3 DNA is TGTGCCAGCAGTGGGGACAGGGGTCCAGATACGCAGTATTTT.

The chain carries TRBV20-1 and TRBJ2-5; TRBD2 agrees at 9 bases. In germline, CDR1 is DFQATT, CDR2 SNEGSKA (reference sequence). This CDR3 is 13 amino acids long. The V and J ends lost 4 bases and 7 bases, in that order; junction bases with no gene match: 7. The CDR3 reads CSATVGSGRTQYF. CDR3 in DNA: TGCAGTGCTACAGTGGGTAGCGGGAGGACCCAGTACTTC.

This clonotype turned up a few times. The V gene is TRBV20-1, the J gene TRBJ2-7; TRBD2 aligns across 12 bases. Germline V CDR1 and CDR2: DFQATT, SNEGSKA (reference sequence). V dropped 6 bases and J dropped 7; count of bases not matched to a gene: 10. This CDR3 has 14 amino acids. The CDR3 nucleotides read TGCAGTGCATCCCGACTAGCGGGAGAAAGTGAGCAGTACTTC. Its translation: CSASRLAGESEQYF.

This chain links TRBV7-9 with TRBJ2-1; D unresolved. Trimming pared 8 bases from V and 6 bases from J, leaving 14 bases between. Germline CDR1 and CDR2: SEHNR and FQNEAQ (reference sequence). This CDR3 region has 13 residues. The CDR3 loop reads CASGYGPLNEQFF. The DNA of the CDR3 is TGTGCCAGCGGCTACGGACCGCTCAATGAGCAGTTCTTC.

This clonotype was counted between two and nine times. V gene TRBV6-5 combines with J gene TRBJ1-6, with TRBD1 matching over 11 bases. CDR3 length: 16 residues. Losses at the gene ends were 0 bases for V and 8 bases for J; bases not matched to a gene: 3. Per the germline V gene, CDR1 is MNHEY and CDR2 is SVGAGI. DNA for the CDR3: TGTGCCAGCAGTTACTCGAGGGGACAGGGGGATTCACCCCTCCACTTT. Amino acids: CASSYSRGQGDSPLHF.

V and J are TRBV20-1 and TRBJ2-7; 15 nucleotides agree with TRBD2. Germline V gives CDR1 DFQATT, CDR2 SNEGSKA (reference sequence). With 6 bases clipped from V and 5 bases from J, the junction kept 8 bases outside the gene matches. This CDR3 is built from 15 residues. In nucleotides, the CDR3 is TGCAGTGCGTGGACTAGCGGGAGGGCCGGCGACGAGCAGTACTTC. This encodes CSAWTSGRAGDEQYF.

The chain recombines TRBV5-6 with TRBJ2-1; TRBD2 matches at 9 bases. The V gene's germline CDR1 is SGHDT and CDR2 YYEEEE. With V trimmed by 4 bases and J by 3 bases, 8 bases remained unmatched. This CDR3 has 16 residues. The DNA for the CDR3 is TGTGCCAGCAGCCGAATAGCGGGAGAAGGCTACAATGAGCAGTTCTTC. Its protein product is CASSRIAGEGYNEQFF. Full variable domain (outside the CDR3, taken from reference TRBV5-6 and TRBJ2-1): DAGVTQSPTHLIKTRGQQVTLRCSPKSGHDTVSWYQQALGQGPQFIFQYYEEEERQRGNFPDRFSGHQFPNYSSELNVNALLLGDSALYLCASSRIAGEGYNEQFFGPGTRLTVL.

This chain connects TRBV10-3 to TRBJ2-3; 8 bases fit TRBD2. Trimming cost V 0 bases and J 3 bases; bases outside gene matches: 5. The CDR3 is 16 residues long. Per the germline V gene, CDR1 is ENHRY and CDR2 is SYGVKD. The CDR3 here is CAISESLAGWTDTQYF. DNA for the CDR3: TGTGCCATCAGTGAGTCGCTAGCGGGCTGGACAGATACGCAGTATTTT.

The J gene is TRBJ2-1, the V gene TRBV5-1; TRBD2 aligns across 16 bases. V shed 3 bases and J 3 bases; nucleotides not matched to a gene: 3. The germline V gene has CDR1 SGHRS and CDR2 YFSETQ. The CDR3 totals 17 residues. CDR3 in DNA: TGCGCCAGCAGCTGGGGACTAGCGGGAGGGTTCTACAATGAGCAGTTCTTC. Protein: CASSWGLAGGFYNEQFF.

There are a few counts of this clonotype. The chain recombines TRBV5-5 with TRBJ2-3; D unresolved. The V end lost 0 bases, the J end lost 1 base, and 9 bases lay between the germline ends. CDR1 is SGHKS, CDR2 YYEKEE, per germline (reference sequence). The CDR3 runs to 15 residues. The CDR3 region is CASSLAWVRTDTQYF. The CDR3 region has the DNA TGTGCCAGCAGCTTGGCCTGGGTCCGCACAGATACGCAGTATTTT. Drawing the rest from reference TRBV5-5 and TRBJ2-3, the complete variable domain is DAGVTQSPTHLIKTRGQQVTLRCSPISGHKSVSWYQQVLGQGPQFIFQYYEKEERGRGNFPDRFSARQFPNYSSELNVNALLLGDSALYLCASSLAWVRTDTQYFGPGTRLTVL.

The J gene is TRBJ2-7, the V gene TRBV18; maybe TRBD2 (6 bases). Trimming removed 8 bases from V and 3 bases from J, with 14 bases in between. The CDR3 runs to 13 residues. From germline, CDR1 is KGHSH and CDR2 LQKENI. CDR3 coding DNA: TGTGCCAGCACATTCGGGCGGGGCTACGAGCAGTACTTC. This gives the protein CASTFGRGYEQYF.

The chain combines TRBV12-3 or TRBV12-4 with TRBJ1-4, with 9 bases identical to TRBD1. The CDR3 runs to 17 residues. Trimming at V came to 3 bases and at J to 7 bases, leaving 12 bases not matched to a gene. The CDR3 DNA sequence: TGTGCCAGCAGTTTCGGACAGGGGATTGACATTGGTGAAAAACTGTTTTTT. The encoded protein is CASSFGQGIDIGEKLFF.

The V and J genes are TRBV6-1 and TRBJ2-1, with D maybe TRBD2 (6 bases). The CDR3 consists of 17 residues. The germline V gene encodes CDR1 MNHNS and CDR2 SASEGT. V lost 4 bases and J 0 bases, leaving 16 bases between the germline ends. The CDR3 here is CASSVLGRPSSYNEQFF. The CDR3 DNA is TGTGCCAGCAGTGTCCTAGGGAGGCCGAGCTCCTACAATGAGCAGTTCTTC.

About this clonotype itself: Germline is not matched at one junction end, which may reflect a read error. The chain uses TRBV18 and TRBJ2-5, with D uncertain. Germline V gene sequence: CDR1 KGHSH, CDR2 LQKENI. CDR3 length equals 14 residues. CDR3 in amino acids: CASSPPIVQETQYF. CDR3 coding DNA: TGTGCTAGCTCACCACCTATAGTCCAAGAGACCCAGTACTTC.

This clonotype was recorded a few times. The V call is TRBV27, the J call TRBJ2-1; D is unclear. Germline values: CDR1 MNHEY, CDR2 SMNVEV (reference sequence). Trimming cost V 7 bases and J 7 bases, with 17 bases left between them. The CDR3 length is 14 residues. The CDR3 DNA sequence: TGTGCCAGCACATCATTGGGGTGGTGGAATGAGCAGTTCTTC. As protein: CASTSLGWWNEQFF.